This entry is about one T cell receptor (beta chain). Its antigen remains unidentified. The sequenced template was cDNA made from the entire isolated RNA. Assay used: immunoSEQ multiplex PCR; TCRdb lists only in-frame clones, some missing. This table has more than 550,000 clones, 11% to 15% appearing once. The CDR3 loop spans 16 amino acids. This entry belongs to a study of beta chain features in type 1 diabetes. Study results and caveats: Moderately but significantly shorter TCRB CDR3s were found in Type 1 diabetes patients in all four CD4+ subsets.

The rearrangement uses TRBV21-1 and TRBJ2-6. TRBV21-1 is labeled a pseudogene. This TCR came from a man aged 18 to 35 with type 1 diabetes. The sample comprised naive CD4+ T cells from blood. The CDR3, as DNA: TGTGCCAGCAGCAAAGGATCCCACTCTGGGGCCAACGTCCTGACTTTC. Translation: CASSKGSHSGANVLTF.